The T cell receptor (beta chain) described here comes from a study of cytomegalovirus exposure and HLA in healthy donors. The germline V and J ends were trimmed by 7 bases and 0 bases, with 11 bases remaining between them. Germline V gene lookup returns CDR1 SGDLS and CDR2 YYNGEE. This CDR3 has 14 amino acids. Study results and caveats: Association of a missense DCLRE1C variant with TCR beta V- and J-gene trimming was reported in a later analysis.

Comment on this clone: The target antigen is unknown.

Primers included in the PCR were 60 Vbeta and 13 Jbeta primers. Only in-frame clones appear in the TCRdb table, and some are missing; sequencing was by immunoSEQ multiplex PCR. The sample contains roughly 180,000 clones, more than 65% of which appear only once. The rearrangement joins TRBV9 to TRBJ1-3, with D perhaps matching TRBD1 (6 bases). Sample: PBMCs. This TCR derives from a man aged 25 to 40 in good health and CMV-seronegative. The CDR3 bases are TGTGCCAGCGCACAGGGACACTCTGGAAACACCATATATTTT. Translating gives CASAQGHSGNTIYF.